What follows is one T cell receptor (beta chain) and its context. Which antigen it targets is not known. Nothing much larger sits one base from this clone, and base qualities are not available. This record comes from a study of T cells after yellow fever vaccination (dated by TCRdb to the late 2010s). Looking at the study overall: The SMART-Seq v4 Ultra Low Input RNA kit was used to prepare libraries from fractions with low cell numbers. Blood samples were taken at several timepoints before and after primary and secondary immunization, and bulk PBMC replicates and cell subsets were isolated. To track T-cell clones before and after primary and booster YFV17D yellow fever vaccination, bulk TCR alpha and beta repertoires were sequenced longitudinally. Two healthy male donors made up the cohort, one aged 18 to 29 years and the other aged 30 to 40 years.

As encoded in the germline V gene, CDR1 is MNHNS while CDR2 is SASEGT. V trim: 6 bases; J trim: 4 bases; unmatched bases: 4. From cysteine to phenylalanine, the CDR3 is 13 amino acids long. CDR3 DNA only is kept here, 39 bases in frame from base 1. Sequencing used an Illumina NovaSeq 6000. TCR cDNA was synthesized by 5'RACE template switching, through which a universal primer site and unique molecular identifiers were introduced. cDNA synthesis was primed from both the TCR alpha and TCR beta constant segments. Library amplification involved two PCR steps, and the second step added sample barcodes and sequencing adapters. Sequencing of the libraries was done on either Illumina HiSeq 2500 (2x100 bp) or NovaSeq (2x150 bp). The original methods were these. Reads were demultiplexed and collapsed into UMI consensus sequences with MIGEC, and V(D)J alignment was performed with MiXCR. Using edgeR on replicate PBMC samples, clonotypes were called vaccine-responding if FDR was below 0.01 and the log2 fold change was above 5 up to day 15. CD4 or CD8 identity was assigned to each bulk clonotype according to whether the clonotype was present at higher abundance in the sequenced CD4 repertoire or the sequenced CD8 repertoire. The public sequencing data were trimmed at Q25 with fastp and processed into clonotypes with MiXCR by TCRdb, which kept only in-frame beta chains. Rows are combined by CDR3 protein, so each entry shows the most common genes and DNA. For this entry, the V and J calls and clone size follow TCRdb and not the study's own pipeline. This sample comprises under 500,000 distinct CDR3 sequences, 18% of them detected only once. The top ten constitute 15% to 20% of the sample.

The paper's findings and limits, for the study overall: Only a couple of donors were included in the study, so the extent to which the findings can be generalized is limited. After the booster, most of the clones that had expanded following primary vaccination were detected again (96% of CD4 and roughly nine tenths of CD8), which suggests that memory was broadly maintained. A small share of clonotypes occurred in both CD4 and CD8 compartments, likely arising from convergent recombination. Computational filtering was needed because FACS-sorted repertoires could contain abundant contaminating clonotypes from the bulk population. The secondary T-cell response was found to be weaker but faster than the primary response, with a peak reached on day 5 rather than on day 15.

The treatment or condition tag for this specimen amounts to: live attenuated yellow fever vaccine strain. Two biological replicates of bulk PBMCs were collected at each blood-draw timepoint. PBMCs were isolated from peripheral blood using a standard Ficoll-Paque protocol. TriZol was used to extract RNA from bulk PBMCs, from CD4 and CD8 fractions, and from dextramer-positive and dextramer-negative fractions. The TCR comes from a man aged 18 to 29 who received the YFV17D yellow fever vaccine. The chain was built from TRBV6-1 and TRBJ2-5, with TRBD2 matching 8 junction bases. The starting material was PBMCs, obtained before the yellow fever booster vaccination. The bases are TGTGCCAGCAGCCGCGGGGGGCTAGAGACCCAGTACTTC. The translation is CASSRGGLETQYF.